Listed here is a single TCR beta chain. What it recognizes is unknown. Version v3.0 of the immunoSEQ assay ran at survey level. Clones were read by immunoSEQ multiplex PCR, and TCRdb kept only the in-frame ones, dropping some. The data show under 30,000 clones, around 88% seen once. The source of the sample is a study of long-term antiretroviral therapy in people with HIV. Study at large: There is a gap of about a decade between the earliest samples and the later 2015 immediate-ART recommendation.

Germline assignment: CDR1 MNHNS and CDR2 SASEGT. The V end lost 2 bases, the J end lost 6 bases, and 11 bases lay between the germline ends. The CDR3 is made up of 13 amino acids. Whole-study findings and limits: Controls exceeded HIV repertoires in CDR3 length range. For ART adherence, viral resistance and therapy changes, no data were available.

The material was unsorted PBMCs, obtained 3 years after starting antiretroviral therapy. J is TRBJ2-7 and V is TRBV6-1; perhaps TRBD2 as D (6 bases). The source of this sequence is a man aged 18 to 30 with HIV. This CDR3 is CASSELGLGEQYF. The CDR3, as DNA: TGTGCCAGCAGTGAATTGGGACTTGGCGAGCAGTACTTC.